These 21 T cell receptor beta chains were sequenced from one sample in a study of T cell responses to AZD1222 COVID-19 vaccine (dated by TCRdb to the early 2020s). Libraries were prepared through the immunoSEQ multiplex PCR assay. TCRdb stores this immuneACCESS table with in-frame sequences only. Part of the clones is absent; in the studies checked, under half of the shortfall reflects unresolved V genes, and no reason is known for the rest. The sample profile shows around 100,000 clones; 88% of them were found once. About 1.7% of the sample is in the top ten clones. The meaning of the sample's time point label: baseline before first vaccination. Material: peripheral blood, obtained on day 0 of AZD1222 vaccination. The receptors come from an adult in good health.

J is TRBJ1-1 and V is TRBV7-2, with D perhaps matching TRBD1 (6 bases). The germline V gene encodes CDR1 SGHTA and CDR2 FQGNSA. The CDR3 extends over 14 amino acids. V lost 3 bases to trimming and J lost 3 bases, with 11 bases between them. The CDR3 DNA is TGTGCCAGCAGCTTCAACAGGGTGCACACTGAAGCTTTCTTT. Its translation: CASSFNRVHTEAFF.

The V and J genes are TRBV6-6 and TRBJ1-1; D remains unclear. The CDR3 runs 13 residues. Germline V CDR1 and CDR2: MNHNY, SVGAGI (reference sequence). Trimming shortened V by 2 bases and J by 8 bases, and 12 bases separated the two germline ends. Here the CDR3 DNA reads TGTGCCAGCAGTTACCCTCCTCCAGTAGAAGCTTTCTTT. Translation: CASSYPPPVEAFF.

CDR3 sequence: CASSLESGNYGYTF. CDR3 coding DNA: TGTGCCAGCAGCTTAGAATCAGGGAACTATGGCTACACCTTC. The chain couples TRBV7-8 to TRBJ1-2, with D possibly being TRBD1 (5 bases). Trimming removed 1 base at V and 2 bases at J, with 8 bases between. The CDR3 loop spans 14 amino acids. CDR1 is SGHVS and CDR2 is FQNEAQ in the germline V gene.

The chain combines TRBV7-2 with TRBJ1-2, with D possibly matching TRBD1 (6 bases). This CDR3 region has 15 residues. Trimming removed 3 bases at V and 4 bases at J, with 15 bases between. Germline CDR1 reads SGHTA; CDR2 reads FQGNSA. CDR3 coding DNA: TGTGCCAGCAGCTTTGGGACAAGTGATTTCTATGGCTACACCTTC. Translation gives CASSFGTSDFYGYTF.

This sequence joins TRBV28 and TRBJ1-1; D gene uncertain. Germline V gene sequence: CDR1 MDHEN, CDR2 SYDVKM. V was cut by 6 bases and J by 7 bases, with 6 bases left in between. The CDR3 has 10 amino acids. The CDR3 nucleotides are TGTGCCAGCAGGGGCTTTGAAGCTTTCTTT. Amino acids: CASRGFEAFF.

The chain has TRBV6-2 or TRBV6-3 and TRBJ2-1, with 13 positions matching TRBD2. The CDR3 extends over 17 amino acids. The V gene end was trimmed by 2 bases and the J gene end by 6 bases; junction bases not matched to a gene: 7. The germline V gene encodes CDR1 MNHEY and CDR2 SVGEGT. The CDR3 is CASSYGPTSGRTNEQFF. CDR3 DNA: TGTGCCAGCAGTTACGGGCCGACTAGCGGGAGGACCAATGAGCAGTTCTTC.

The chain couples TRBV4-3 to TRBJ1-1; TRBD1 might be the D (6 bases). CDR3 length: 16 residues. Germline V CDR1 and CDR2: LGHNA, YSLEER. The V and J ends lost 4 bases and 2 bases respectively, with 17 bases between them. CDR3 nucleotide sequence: TGCGCCAGCAGCCCCACGAGAGGGGGGCTAAACACTGAAGCTTTCTTT. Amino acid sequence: CASSPTRGGLNTEAFF.

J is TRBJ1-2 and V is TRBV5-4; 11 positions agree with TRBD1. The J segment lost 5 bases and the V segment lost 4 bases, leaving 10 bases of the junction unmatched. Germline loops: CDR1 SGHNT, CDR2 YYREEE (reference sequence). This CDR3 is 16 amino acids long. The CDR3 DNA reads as TGTGCCAGCAGCGCTTATCCCGGGACAGGGGGTTATGGCTACACCTTC. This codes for CASSAYPGTGGYGYTF.

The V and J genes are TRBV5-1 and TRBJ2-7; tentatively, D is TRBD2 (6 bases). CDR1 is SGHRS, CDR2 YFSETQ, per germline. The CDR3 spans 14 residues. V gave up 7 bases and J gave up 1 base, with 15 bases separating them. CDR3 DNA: TGCGCCAGCTCTAGCGAATTCCCTTCCTACGAGCAGTACTTC. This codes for CASSSEFPSYEQYF.

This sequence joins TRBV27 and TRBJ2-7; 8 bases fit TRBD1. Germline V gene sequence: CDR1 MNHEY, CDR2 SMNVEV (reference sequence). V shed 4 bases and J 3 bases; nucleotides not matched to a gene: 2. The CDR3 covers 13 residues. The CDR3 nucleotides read TGTGCCAGCAGTTCCACAGGGGGCTACGAGCAGTACTTC. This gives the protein CASSSTGGYEQYF.

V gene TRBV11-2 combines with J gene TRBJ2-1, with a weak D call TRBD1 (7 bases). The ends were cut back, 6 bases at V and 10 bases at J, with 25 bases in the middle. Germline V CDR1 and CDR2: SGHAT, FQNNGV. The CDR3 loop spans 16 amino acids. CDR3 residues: CASSPLGGQRAGEQFF. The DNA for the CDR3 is TGTGCCAGCAGTCCGCTCGGGGGACAGCGCGCAGGCGAGCAGTTCTTC.

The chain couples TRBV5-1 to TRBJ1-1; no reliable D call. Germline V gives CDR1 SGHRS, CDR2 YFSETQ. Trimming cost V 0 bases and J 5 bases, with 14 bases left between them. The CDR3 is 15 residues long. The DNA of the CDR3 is TGCGCCAGCAGCTTGGCAGGTCTCGCTGGGACTGAAGCTTTCTTT. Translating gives CASSLAGLAGTEAFF.

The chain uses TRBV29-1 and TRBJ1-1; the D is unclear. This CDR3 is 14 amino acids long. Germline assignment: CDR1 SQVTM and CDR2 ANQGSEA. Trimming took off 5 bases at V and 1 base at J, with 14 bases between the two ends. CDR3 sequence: CSVQTRRPNTEAFF. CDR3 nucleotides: TGCAGCGTTCAGACACGTAGACCGAACACTGAAGCTTTCTTT.

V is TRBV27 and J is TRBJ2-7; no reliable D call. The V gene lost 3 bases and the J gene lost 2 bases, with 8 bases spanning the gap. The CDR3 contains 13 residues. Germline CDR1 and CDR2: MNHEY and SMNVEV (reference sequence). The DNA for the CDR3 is TGTGCCAGCAGTTTGGGGTGGACCTACGAGCAGTACTTC. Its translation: CASSLGWTYEQYF.

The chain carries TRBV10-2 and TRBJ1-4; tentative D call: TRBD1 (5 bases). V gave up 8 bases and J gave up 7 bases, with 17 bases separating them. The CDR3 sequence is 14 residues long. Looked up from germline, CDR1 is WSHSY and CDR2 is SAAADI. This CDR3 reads CASWAGTWGEKLFF. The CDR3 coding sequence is TGCGCCAGCTGGGCCGGGACCTGGGGTGAAAAACTGTTTTTT.

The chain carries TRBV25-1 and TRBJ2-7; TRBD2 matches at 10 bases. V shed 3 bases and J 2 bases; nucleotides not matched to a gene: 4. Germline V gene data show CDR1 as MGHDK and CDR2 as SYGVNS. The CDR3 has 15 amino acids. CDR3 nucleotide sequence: TGTGCCAGCAGTGATCCCACTAGCGGGGCCTACGAGCAGTACTTC. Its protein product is CASSDPTSGAYEQYF.

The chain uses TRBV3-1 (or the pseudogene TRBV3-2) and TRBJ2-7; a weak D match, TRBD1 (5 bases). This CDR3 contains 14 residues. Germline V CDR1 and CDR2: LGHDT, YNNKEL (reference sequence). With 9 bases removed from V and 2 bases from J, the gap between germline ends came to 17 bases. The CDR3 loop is CASSFGQGPYEQYF. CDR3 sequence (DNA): TGTGCCAGTTCGTTTGGGCAGGGTCCCTACGAGCAGTACTTC.

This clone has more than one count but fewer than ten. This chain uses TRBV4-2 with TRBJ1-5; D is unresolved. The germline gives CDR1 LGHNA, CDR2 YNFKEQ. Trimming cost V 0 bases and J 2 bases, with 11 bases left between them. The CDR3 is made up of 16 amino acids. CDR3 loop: CASSQENGYGNQPQHF. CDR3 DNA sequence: TGTGCCAGCAGCCAAGAGAACGGGTACGGCAATCAGCCCCAGCATTTT.

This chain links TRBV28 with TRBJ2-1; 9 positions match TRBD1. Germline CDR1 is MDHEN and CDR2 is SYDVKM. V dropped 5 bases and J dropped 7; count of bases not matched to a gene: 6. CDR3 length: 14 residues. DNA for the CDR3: TGTGCCAGCAGTCCAGGGACAGGGAGAAATGAGCAGTTCTTC. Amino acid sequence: CASSPGTGRNEQFF.

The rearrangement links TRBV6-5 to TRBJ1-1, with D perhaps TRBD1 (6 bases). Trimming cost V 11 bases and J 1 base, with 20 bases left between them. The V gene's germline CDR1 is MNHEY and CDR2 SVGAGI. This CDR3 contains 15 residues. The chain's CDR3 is CAVIRQATGNTEAFF. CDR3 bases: TGTGCCGTCATACGACAGGCCACTGGGAACACTGAAGCTTTCTTT.

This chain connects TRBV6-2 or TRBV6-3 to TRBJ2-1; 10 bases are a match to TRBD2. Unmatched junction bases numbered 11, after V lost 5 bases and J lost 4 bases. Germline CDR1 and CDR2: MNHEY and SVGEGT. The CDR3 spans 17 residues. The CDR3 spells CASSAISGRPYYNEQFF. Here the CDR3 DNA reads TGTGCCAGCAGTGCGATTAGCGGGAGGCCCTATTACAATGAGCAGTTCTTC.